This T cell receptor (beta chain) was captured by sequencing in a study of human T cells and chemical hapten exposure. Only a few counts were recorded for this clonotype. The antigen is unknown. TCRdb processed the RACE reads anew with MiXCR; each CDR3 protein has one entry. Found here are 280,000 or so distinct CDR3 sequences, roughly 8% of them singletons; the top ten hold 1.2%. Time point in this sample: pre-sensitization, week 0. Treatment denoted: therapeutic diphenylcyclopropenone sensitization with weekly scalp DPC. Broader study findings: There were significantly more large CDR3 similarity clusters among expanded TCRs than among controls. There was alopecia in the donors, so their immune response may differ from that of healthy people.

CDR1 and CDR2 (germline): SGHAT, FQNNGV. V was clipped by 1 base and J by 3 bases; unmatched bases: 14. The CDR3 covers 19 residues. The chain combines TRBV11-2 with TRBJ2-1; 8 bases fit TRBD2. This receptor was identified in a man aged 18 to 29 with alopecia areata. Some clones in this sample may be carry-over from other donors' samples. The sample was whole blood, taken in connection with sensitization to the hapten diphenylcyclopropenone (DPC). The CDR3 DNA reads TGTGCCAGCAGCTTAGTGTCTGCGGGGGGTCATCTCGGCTACAATGAGCAGTTCTTC. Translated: CASSLVSAGGHLGYNEQFF.